This T cell receptor beta chain was found in a study of T cells in Graves' hyperthyroidism and ophthalmopathy. Germline loops: CDR1 LNHDA, CDR2 SQIVND (reference sequence). V lost 9 bases, J lost 0 bases, and 15 bases lay in between. This CDR3 contains 16 residues. Source material for PBMCs was more than 7.5 ml fresh peripheral blood. The investigators amplified TCR beta CDR3 regions from RNA transcripts. The study used the HTBI primer set for a first-round RT-PCR of the TCR CDR3. TCRdb redid the calling of the multiplex PCR reads with MiXCR, one entry per CDR3 protein. The sample carries hundreds of thousands of distinct CDR3 sequences, more than 15% recorded once.

The rearrangement uses TRBV19 and TRBJ1-6; no definite D call. Input material: blood. The origin of this receptor is a woman between 35 and 50 years old with Graves' ophthalmopathy. DNA for the CDR3: TGTGCCAGCAAGGAGAGACACAGCTCCTATAATTCACCCCTCCACTTT. It yields the protein CASKERHSSYNSPLHF.